A single sample is the source of the 25 T cell receptor beta chains below, sequenced in a study of post-analysis software for immune sequencing data. Study-wide results and limits: Patients carried roughly five TRBV segments more frequently than controls did, and TRBV5-6, TRBV5-1 and TRBV20-1 were among them.

Researchers reported that TCR beta cDNA libraries carried unique molecular identifiers. TCRdb independently ran MiXCR on the PCR reads; one entry per CDR3 protein. The table lists 650,000 to 900,000 distinct CDR3 sequences, about 43% of them singletons, with approximately 4.4% in the top ten. These receptors are not linked to any known antigen. The specimen was blood. The receptors shown here come from a girl aged 10 to 17 with multiple sclerosis.

The chain carries TRBV20-1 and TRBJ2-1; 10 bases are a match to TRBD2. V trimming: 6 bases; J trimming: 5 bases; junction bases outside the gene matches: 10. Germline lookup yields CDR1 DFQATT and CDR2 SNEGSKA (reference sequence). The CDR3 has 15 residues. CDR3 DNA: TGCAGTGCACCGCCCAGGACTAGCGGTAACAATGAGCAGTTCTTC. Protein product: CSAPPRTSGNNEQFF.

There are a few counts of this clonotype. The V gene is TRBV20-1, the J gene TRBJ2-5; 8 bases map to TRBD2. Germline lookup yields CDR1 DFQATT and CDR2 SNEGSKA (reference sequence). The CDR3 runs to 14 residues. With 6 bases clipped from V and 1 base from J, the junction kept 7 bases outside the gene matches. The chain's CDR3 is CSAHREGPQETQYF. The CDR3 DNA sequence: TGCAGTGCCCACCGGGAGGGCCCCCAAGAGACCCAGTACTTC.

The chain joins TRBV14 to TRBJ1-1, with D possibly TRBD1 on 6 matching bases. In germline, CDR1 is SGHDN, CDR2 FVKESK. This CDR3 spans 12 amino acids. The V gene lost 8 bases and the J gene lost 5 bases, with 12 bases spanning the gap. The CDR3 DNA follows: TGTGCCAGCGGGGGCTTAAGAACTGAAGCTTTCTTT. Its protein is CASGGLRTEAFF.

V usage is TRBV7-9 and J usage is TRBJ1-2; 7 nucleotides align to TRBD1. CDR1 and CDR2 from the germline V gene are SEHNR and FQNEAQ (reference sequence). The CDR3 sequence is 15 residues long. V was clipped by 1 base and J by 3 bases; unmatched bases: 5. The CDR3 loop is CASSLVDTGDYGYTF. The CDR3 region has the DNA TGTGCCAGCAGCTTAGTAGATACAGGGGACTATGGCTACACCTTC.

This clonotype was detected a few times. The chain links TRBV7-8 to TRBJ2-3, with 10 bases lining up with TRBD1. Trimming cost V 3 bases and J 4 bases; bases outside gene matches: 4. Germline V gene sequence: CDR1 SGHVS, CDR2 FQNEAQ. The CDR3 runs 15 residues. The DNA for the CDR3 is TGTGCCAGCAGCTTTGACAGGGGGCGTTCAGATACGCAGTATTTT. It yields the protein CASSFDRGRSDTQYF.

This clonotype was detected many times. V and J are TRBV27 and TRBJ1-1, with TRBD1 identical over 7 bases. Germline CDR1 MNHEY, CDR2 SMNVEV (reference sequence). The CDR3 extends over 13 amino acids. The V and J ends lost 0 bases and 6 bases, in that order; junction bases with no gene match: 1. Written as DNA, the CDR3 is TGTGCCAGCAGTTTATCACAGGGGTCTGAAGCTTTCTTT. Encoded protein: CASSLSQGSEAFF.

The gene calls are TRBV6-6 and TRBJ2-3; 12 bases agree with TRBD2. The CDR3 runs to 16 residues. V was pared by 6 bases and J by 3 bases, with 7 bases of the junction left unmatched. Germline lookup yields CDR1 MNHNY and CDR2 SVGAGI (reference sequence). CDR3 in DNA: TGTGCCAGCAGCTCGACTAGCGGGAGATGGACAGATACGCAGTATTTT. Its protein product is CASSSTSGRWTDTQYF.

This rearrangement joins TRBV28 to TRBJ2-3; D is unclear. The CDR3 runs 13 residues. V was cut by 6 bases and J by 4 bases, with 11 bases left in between. Germline V gives CDR1 MDHEN, CDR2 SYDVKM. CDR3 coding DNA: TGTGCCAGCAGCTCGCCGGGCGCAGATACGCAGTATTTT. Translating it yields CASSSPGADTQYF. Based on the CDR3 plus reference TRBV28 and TRBJ2-3, the full variable domain is DVKVTQSSRYLVKRTGEKVFLECVQDMDHENMFWYRQDPGLGLRLIYFSYDVKMKEKGDIPEGYSVSREKKERFSLILESASTNQTSMYLCASSSPGADTQYFGPGTRLTVL.

In regard to this clonotype: The CDR3 ends on some other residue instead of the conserved phenylalanine or tryptophan, so this is likely a read error. The chain joins TRBV15 to TRBJ1-6; no clear D gene. Looked up from germline, CDR1 is LNHNV and CDR2 is YYDKDF (reference sequence). This CDR3 comprises 15 residues. The V end was cut by 0 bases, the J end by 7 bases, with 10 bases between. The CDR3 region is CATSRERVENSPLHL. The CDR3 DNA is TGTGCCACCAGCAGAGAACGGGTAGAAAATTCACCCCTCCACTTG.

This clonotype was found a few times. The chain joins TRBV7-9 to TRBJ1-5; a possible D gene is TRBD1 (5 bases). V gave up 5 bases and J gave up 4 bases, with 18 bases separating them. The V gene's germline CDR1 is SEHNR and CDR2 FQNEAQ (reference sequence). This CDR3 has 16 amino acids. The CDR3 loop reads CASSPPGGSGNQPQHF. The CDR3 DNA reads as TGTGCCAGCAGCCCTCCGGGGGGATCGGGAAATCAGCCCCAGCATTTT.

This clonotype was seen once. V is TRBV20-1 and J is TRBJ2-7; D is uncertain. CDR1 is DFQATT and CDR2 is SNEGSKA in the germline V gene (reference sequence). Trimming pared 3 bases from V and 3 bases from J, leaving 12 bases between. The CDR3 has 13 amino acids. CDR3 amino acids: CSARSDDGYEQYF. DNA for the CDR3: TGCAGTGCTAGGTCCGACGACGGCTACGAGCAGTACTTC.

V and J are TRBV6-1 and TRBJ2-6; possibly TRBD2 for D (5 bases). V was clipped by 6 bases and J by 2 bases, with 17 bases between them. Germline CDR1 and CDR2: MNHNS and SASEGT. The CDR3 sequence is 17 residues long. The CDR3 region has the DNA TGTGCCAGCAGAAATCCCGGAAGCGGTGCTGGGGCCAACGTCCTGACTTTC. Translating it yields CASRNPGSGAGANVLTF.

The V and J genes are TRBV6-2 or TRBV6-3 and TRBJ2-1, with TRBD2 matching over 9 bases. V gave up 6 bases and J gave up 2 bases; unmatched junction bases: 5. Looked up from germline, CDR1 is MNHEY and CDR2 is SVGEGT. The CDR3 spans 15 residues. The CDR3 sequence: CASSLAGVPYNEQFF. The CDR3 nucleotides read TGTGCCAGCAGCTTAGCGGGAGTGCCCTACAATGAGCAGTTCTTC.

This clonotype appeared a few times. V gene TRBV28 combines with J gene TRBJ2-1, with D perhaps matching TRBD1 or TRBD2 (5 bases each). This CDR3 is built from 12 residues. The germline V gene encodes CDR1 MDHEN and CDR2 SYDVKM. V was clipped by 6 bases and J by 10 bases, with 13 bases between them. The CDR3 sequence: CASRTGTAEQFF. CDR3 nucleotide sequence: TGTGCCAGCAGGACCGGGACGGCCGAGCAGTTCTTC.

The V and J genes are TRBV20-1 and TRBJ2-4; TRBD2 aligns across 7 bases. Germline lookup yields CDR1 DFQATT and CDR2 SNEGSKA (reference sequence). The V and J ends lost 5 bases and 7 bases, in that order; junction bases with no gene match: 32. This CDR3 is 21 amino acids long. CDR3 DNA sequence: TGCAGTGCTGTTGTATTCTCAGTTGAGGGACCAAGCGGGATCGGACGGAACATTCAGTACTTC. This gives the protein CSAVVFSVEGPSGIGRNIQYF.

The chain is built from TRBV29-1 and TRBJ2-2; D is perhaps TRBD1 (5 bases). CDR1 is SQVTM and CDR2 is ANQGSEA in the germline V gene. The CDR3 extends over 13 amino acids. Between the trimmed V and J ends, which lost 4 bases and 2 bases, there was a span of 8 bases. The CDR3: CSVGGANTGELFF. The DNA of the CDR3 is TGCAGCGTTGGTGGGGCCAACACCGGGGAGCTGTTTTTT.

This clonotype was detected only a few times. The chain recombines TRBV6-6 with TRBJ2-7, with D possibly TRBD1 on 6 matching bases. Germline CDR1 MNHNY, CDR2 SVGAGI (reference sequence). The CDR3 is 14 residues long. Trimming stripped 2 bases from V and 1 base from J, with 9 bases between. The CDR3 DNA reads TGTGCCAGCAGTTACGGGGGCCCTTCCTACGAGCAGTACTTC. It codes for CASSYGGPSYEQYF.

This clonotype was found many times. V is TRBV29-1 and J is TRBJ2-4; possibly TRBD2 for D (5 bases). CDR1 is SQVTM and CDR2 is ANQGSEA in the germline V gene. V was trimmed by 4 bases and J by 1 base, leaving 14 bases between them. CDR3 length equals 15 residues. The CDR3 loop reads CSVVAGPSAKNIQYF. The CDR3 nucleotides read TGCAGCGTTGTGGCGGGCCCATCTGCCAAAAACATTCAGTACTTC. Variable domain in full (rest from reference TRBV29-1 and TRBJ2-4): SAVISQKPSRDICQRGTSLTIQCQVDSQVTMMFWYRQQPGQSLTLIATANQGSEATYESGFVIDKFPISRPNLTFSTLTVSNMSPEDSSIYLCSVVAGPSAKNIQYFGAGTRLSVL.

This chain connects TRBV7-9 to TRBJ2-1, with TRBD2 matching 9 bases. The junction had 9 bases not matched to a gene; V was cut back by 5 bases and J by 4 bases. The CDR3 totals 16 residues. Per the germline V gene, CDR1 is SEHNR and CDR2 is FQNEAQ (reference sequence). CDR3 in DNA: TGTGCCAGCAGCCCAGTGCGGGAGGGGGTTTACAATGAGCAGTTCTTC. Its translation: CASSPVREGVYNEQFF.

The gene calls are TRBV7-2 and TRBJ2-3; D is perhaps TRBD1 (5 bases). V was clipped by 5 bases and J by 1 base, with 10 bases between them. The CDR3 has 14 amino acids. The germline CDR1 and CDR2 sequences are SGHTA and FQGNSA. CDR3 loop: CASSRVGGTDTQYF. Here the CDR3 DNA reads TGTGCCAGCAGCCGGGTAGGGGGCACAGATACGCAGTATTTT.

This clonotype was counted only a few times. This sequence joins TRBV5-1 and TRBJ2-7, with 14 bases aligning to TRBD2. This CDR3 is 19 amino acids long. Trimming at V came to 4 bases and at J to 1 base, leaving 13 bases not matched to a gene. Looked up from germline, CDR1 is SGHRS and CDR2 is YFSETQ. CDR3: CASSIGLAGGGRSSYEQYF. CDR3 nucleotide sequence: TGCGCCAGCAGCATCGGACTAGCGGGAGGCGGTCGAAGTTCCTACGAGCAGTACTTC.

This clonotype turned up a few times. The chain joins TRBV5-1 to TRBJ2-3; 7 positions agree with TRBD1. The CDR3 spans 14 residues. After removal of 2 bases from V and 6 bases from J, the junction contained 6 bases not matched to a gene. The V gene's germline CDR1 is SGHRS and CDR2 YFSETQ. The CDR3 DNA reads TGCGCCAGCAGCTTAGACAGGGTCCCCGATACGCAGTATTTT. This encodes CASSLDRVPDTQYF.

This clonotype was counted only a few times. The chain has TRBV7-6 and TRBJ2-7, with D perhaps TRBD2 (5 bases). CDR3 length: 15 amino acids. The V gene lost 5 bases and the J gene lost 2 bases, with 16 bases spanning the gap. Germline CDR1 reads SGHVS; CDR2 reads FNYEAQ. The CDR3 here is CASSHEASPPYEQYF. DNA for the CDR3: TGTGCCAGCAGCCATGAAGCTAGCCCACCCTACGAGCAGTACTTC.

This chain connects TRBV12-3 or TRBV12-4 to TRBJ2-7; 14 bases align to TRBD2. J gave up 2 bases and V 5 bases, and 11 bases lay outside the gene matches. The CDR3 contains 18 residues. The CDR3 sequence: CASSLGGLAGGTTYEQYF. The CDR3 region has the DNA TGTGCCAGCAGTCTTGGCGGACTAGCGGGAGGTACAACCTACGAGCAGTACTTC.

This clonotype was picked up a small number of times. The genes are TRBV6-5 and TRBJ1-2; 7 nucleotides agree with TRBD1. V lost 7 bases and J lost 5; bases outside the gene matches: 7. Germline assignment: CDR1 MNHEY and CDR2 SVGAGI. The CDR3 covers 13 residues. CDR3 protein: CASTATGQYGYTF. DNA for the CDR3: TGTGCCAGCACCGCGACAGGGCAGTATGGCTACACCTTC.